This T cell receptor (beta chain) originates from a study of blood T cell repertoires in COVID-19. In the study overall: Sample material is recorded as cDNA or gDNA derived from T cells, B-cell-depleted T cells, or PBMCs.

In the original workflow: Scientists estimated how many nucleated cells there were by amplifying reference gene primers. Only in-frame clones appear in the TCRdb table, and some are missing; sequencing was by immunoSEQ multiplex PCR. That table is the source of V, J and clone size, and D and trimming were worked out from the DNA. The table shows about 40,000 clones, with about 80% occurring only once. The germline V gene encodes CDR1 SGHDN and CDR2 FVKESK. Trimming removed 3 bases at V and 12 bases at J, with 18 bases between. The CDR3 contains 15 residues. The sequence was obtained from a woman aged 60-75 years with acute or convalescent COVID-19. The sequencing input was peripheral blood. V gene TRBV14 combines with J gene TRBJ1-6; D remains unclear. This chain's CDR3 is CASSHGVPYGGPLHF. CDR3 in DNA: TGTGCCAGCAGCCATGGAGTACCCTACGGAGGACCCCTCCACTTT.